Listed below are T cell receptor beta chains from one sample, sequenced in a study of a mutant IDH1 vaccine in newly diagnosed glioma. Generated by immunoSEQ multiplex PCR, the TCRdb table keeps only in-frame clones and is missing some. The sample records more than 30,000 clones, about nine tenths being singletons. Their cognate antigens are unknown. Here the sequenced sample was PBMCs, taken from a glioma patient whose treatment included an IDH1 peptide vaccine. The receptors were sampled from a woman between 35 and 50 years old with glioma. CDR3s leave out the opening cysteine and the closing phenylalanine or tryptophan. Size is omitted from some rows. Given values are once, few, many or a class for expanded clones.

TRBV5-1	few	ASSLVVWRDGDNEQF
TRBV18	NA	ASSPGQGAFEQY
TRBV7-9	NA	ASSLTGAGNTIY
TRBV6-1	NA	ASSEFIGMGTEQY
TRBV4-1	NA	ASSQGDGGTNEAF
TRBV4-1	NA	ASSQVGTGNYEQY
TRBV5-8	NA	ASSPRGLRTATEAF
TRBV5-5	NA	ASSFLTWGLQETQY
TRBV5-1	NA	ASRSLAGVEQY
TRBV5-5	NA	ASSLETTGTGELF
TRBV5-4	NA	ASSEFDRVYNEQF
TRBV21-1	NA	ASSKESRDTLNTEAF